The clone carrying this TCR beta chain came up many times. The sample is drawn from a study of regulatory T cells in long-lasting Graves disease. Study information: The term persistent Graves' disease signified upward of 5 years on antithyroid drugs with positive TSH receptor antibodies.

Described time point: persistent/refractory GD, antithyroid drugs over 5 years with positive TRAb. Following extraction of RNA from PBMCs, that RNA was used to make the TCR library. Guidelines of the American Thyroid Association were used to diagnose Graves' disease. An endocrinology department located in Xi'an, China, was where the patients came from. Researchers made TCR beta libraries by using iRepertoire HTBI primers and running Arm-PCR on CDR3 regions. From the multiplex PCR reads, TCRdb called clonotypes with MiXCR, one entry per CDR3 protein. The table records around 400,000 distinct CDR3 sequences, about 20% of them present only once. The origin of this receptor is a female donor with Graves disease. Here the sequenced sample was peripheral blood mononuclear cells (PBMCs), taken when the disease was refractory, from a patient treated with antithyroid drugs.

The CDR3 protein is CASSSPDEQYF. The CDR3 DNA sequence: TGTGCCAGCAGTTCCCCTGACGAGCAGTACTTC. V gene TRBV6-9 combines with J gene TRBJ2-7, with no clear D. The ends were cut back, 4 bases at V and 5 bases at J, with 6 bases in the middle. The CDR3 has 11 amino acids. Germline CDR1 MNHGY, CDR2 SVAAGI.